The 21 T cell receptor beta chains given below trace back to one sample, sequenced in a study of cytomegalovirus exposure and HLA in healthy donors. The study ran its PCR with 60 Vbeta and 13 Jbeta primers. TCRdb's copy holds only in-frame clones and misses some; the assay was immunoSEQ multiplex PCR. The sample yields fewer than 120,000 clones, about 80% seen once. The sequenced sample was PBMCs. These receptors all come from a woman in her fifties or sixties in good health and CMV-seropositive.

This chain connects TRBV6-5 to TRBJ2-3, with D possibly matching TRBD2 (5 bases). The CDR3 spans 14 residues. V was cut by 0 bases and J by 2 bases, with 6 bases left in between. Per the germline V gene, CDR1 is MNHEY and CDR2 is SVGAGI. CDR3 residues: CASSYSGITDTQYF. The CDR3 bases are TGTGCCAGCAGTTACTCCGGGATCACAGATACGCAGTATTTT.

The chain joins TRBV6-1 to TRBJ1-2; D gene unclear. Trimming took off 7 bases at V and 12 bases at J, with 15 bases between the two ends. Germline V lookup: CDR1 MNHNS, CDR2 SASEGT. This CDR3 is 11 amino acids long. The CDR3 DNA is TGTGCCAGCACCTCAAATCGACTCAACACCTTC. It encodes CASTSNRLNTF.

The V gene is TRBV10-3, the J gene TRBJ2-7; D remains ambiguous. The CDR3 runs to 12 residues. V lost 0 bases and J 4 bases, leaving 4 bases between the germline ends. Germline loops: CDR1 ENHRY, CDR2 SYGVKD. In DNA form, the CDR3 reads TGTGCCATCAGTGAGTCGTCATACGAGCAGTACTTC. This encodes CAISESSYEQYF.

The CDR3 region has the DNA TGTGCCAGCAGCAGAACTAGCGGCACAGATACGCAGTATTTT. It encodes CASSRTSGTDTQYF. V is TRBV5-6 and J is TRBJ2-3; 7 nucleotides match TRBD2. In germline, CDR1 is SGHDT, CDR2 YYEEEE. The CDR3 is 14 residues long. With V trimmed by 4 bases and J by 1 base, 3 bases remained unmatched.

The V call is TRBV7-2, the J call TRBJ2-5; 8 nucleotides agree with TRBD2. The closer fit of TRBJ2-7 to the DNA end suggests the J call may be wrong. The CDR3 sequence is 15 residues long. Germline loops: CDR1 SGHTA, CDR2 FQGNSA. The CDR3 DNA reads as TGTGCCAGCAGCTTGACTAGCGCCAGCTCCTACGAGCAGTACTTC. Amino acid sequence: CASSLTSASSYEQYF.

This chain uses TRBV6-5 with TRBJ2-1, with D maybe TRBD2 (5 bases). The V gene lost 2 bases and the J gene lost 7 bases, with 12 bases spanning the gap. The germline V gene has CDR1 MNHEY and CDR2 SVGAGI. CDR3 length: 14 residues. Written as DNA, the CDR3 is TGTGCCAGCAGTTACGCGCTAGCTCGAAATGAGCAGTTCTTC. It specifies CASSYALARNEQFF.

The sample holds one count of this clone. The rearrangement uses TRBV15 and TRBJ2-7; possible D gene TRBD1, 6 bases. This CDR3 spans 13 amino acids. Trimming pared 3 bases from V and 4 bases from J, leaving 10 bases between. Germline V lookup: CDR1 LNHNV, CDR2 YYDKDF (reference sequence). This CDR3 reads CATSRDSQYEQYF. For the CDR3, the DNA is TGTGCCACCAGCAGGGACAGCCAATACGAGCAGTACTTC.

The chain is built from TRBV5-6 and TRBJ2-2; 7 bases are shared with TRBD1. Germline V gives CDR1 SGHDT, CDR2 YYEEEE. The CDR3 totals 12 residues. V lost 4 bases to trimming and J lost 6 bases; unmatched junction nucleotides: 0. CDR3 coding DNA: TGTGCCAGCAGCGACAGGGCCGGGGAGCTGTTTTTT. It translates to CASSDRAGELFF.

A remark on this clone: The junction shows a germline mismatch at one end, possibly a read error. CDR3 sequence: CASSSNPDAQYF. For the CDR3, the DNA is TGTGCCAGCAGCTCCAATCCAGATGCGCAGTATTTT. The V call is TRBV7-8, the J call TRBJ2-3; unclear D gene. CDR1 and CDR2 from the germline V gene are SGHVS and FQNEAQ. This CDR3 region has 12 residues.

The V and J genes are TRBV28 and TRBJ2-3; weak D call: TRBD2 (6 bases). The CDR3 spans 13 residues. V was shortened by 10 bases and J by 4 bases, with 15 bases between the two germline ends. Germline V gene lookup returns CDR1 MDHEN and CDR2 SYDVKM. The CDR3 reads CATISGTADTQYF. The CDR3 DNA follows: TGTGCCACCATTAGCGGAACAGCAGATACGCAGTATTTT.

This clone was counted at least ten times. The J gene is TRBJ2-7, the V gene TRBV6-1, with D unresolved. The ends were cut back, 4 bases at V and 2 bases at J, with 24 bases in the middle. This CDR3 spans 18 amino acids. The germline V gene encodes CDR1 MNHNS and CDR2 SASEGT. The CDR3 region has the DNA TGTGCCAGCAGTGCGCTACCTTCGAGGAGAGTCAGCACCTACGAGCAGTACTTC. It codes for CASSALPSRRVSTYEQYF.

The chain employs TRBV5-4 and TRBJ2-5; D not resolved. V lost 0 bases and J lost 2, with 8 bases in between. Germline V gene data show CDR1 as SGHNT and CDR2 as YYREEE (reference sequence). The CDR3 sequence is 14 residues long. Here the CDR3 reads CASSLVSVQETQYF. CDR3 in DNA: TGTGCCAGCAGCTTGGTATCAGTTCAAGAGACCCAGTACTTC.

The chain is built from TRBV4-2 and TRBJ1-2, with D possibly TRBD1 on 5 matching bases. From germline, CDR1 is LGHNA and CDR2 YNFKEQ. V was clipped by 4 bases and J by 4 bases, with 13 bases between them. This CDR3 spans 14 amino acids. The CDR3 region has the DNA TGTGCCAGCAGCCTAGCCGGGGGGGTCTATGGCTACACCTTC. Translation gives CASSLAGGVYGYTF.

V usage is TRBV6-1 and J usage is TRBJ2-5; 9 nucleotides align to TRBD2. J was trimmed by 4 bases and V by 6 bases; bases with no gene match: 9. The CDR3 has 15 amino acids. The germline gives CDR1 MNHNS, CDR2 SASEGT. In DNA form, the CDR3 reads TGTGCCAGCAGCCCAGTCCTAGCGGGAACAGAGACCCAGTACTTC. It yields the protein CASSPVLAGTETQYF.

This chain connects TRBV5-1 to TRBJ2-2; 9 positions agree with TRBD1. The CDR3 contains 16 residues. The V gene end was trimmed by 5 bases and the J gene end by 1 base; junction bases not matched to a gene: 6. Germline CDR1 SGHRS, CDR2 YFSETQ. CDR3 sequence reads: CASSSPGQGNTGELFF. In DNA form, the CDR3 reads TGCGCCAGCAGTTCCCCGGGACAGGGGAACACCGGGGAGCTGTTTTTT.

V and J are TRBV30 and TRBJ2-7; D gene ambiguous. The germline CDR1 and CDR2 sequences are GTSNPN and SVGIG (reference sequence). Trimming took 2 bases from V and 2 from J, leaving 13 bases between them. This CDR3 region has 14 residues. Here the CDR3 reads CAWSSPPRTYEQYF. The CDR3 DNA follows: TGTGCCTGGAGTTCTCCGCCGAGGACCTACGAGCAGTACTTC.

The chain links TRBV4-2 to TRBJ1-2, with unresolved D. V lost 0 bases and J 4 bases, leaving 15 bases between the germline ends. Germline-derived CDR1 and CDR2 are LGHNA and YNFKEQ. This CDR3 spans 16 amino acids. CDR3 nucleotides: TGTGCCAGCAGCCAAGATTTATCAGCGGTGGGCTATGGCTACACCTTC. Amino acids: CASSQDLSAVGYGYTF.

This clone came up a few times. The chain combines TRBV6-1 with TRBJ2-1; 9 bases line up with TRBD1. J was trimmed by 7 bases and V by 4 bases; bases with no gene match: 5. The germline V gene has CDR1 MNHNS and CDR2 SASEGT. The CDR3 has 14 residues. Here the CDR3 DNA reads TGTGCCAGCAGTGTCGGACAGGGGTGGAATGAGCAGTTCTTC. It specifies CASSVGQGWNEQFF.

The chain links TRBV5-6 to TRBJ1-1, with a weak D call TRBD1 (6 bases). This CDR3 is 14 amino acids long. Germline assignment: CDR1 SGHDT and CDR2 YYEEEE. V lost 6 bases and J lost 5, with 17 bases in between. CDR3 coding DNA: TGTGCCAGCAACCTAAAACAGAGGGGGACTGAAGCTTTCTTT. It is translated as CASNLKQRGTEAFF. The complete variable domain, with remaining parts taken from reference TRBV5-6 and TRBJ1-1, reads DAGVTQSPTHLIKTRGQQVTLRCSPKSGHDTVSWYQQALGQGPQFIFQYYEEEERQRGNFPDRFSGHQFPNYSSELNVNALLLGDSALYLCASNLKQRGTEAFFGQGTRLTVV.

CDR3 sequence reads: CATTGVRTNEKLFF. Written as DNA, the CDR3 is TGTGCGACCACAGGGGTGCGCACTAATGAAAAACTGTTTTTT. V gene TRBV7-9 combines with J gene TRBJ1-4; 7 positions match TRBD1. Germline V lookup: CDR1 SEHNR, CDR2 FQNEAQ (reference sequence). This CDR3 has 14 residues.

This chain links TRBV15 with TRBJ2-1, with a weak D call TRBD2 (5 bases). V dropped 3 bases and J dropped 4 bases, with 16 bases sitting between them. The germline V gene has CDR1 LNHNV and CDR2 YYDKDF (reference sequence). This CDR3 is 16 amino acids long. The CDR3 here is CATSSPSSYPYNEQFF. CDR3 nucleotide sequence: TGTGCCACCAGCAGCCCTAGCTCTTACCCATACAATGAGCAGTTCTTC.